This TCR beta chain was sequenced for a study of OX40 agonist ivuxolimab in advanced cancers. Study summary: Of mixed ages from about 20 to 80 and averaging roughly 66 years, the group was over 80% male. Prior anti-PD-1, anti-PD-L1 or anti-CTLA-4 therapy was allowed; 35% to 40% had some.

In its sample, this clone was seen once. No antigen is known for it. Libraries were prepared by immunoSEQ multiplex PCR; TCRdb keeps only in-frame clonotypes and omits some of them. Of tens of thousands of clones in the sample, over 75% are singletons; the top ten hold around 0.7%. The CDR3 is 12 residues long. CDR1 and CDR2 (germline): SGHKS, YYEKEE (reference sequence). Trimming took off 1 base at V and 10 bases at J, with 9 bases between the two ends. General study results and limits: Relative to CD4+ cells, CD8+ T cells on average had more expanded clones. The investigators did not determine what antigen specificity the expanded peripheral T cells had.

Here the sequenced sample was CD4+ or CD8+ T cells sorted from blood, taken in a trial of the OX40 agonist ivuxolimab. The genes are TRBV5-5 and TRBJ2-1; no clear D gene. This clonotype was sampled from an adult with an advanced solid tumor such as melanoma, head and neck, liver or kidney cancer. In DNA form, the CDR3 reads TGTGCCAGCAGCTTGTCAGCCAGGGAGCAGTTCTTC. It is translated as CASSLSAREQFF.